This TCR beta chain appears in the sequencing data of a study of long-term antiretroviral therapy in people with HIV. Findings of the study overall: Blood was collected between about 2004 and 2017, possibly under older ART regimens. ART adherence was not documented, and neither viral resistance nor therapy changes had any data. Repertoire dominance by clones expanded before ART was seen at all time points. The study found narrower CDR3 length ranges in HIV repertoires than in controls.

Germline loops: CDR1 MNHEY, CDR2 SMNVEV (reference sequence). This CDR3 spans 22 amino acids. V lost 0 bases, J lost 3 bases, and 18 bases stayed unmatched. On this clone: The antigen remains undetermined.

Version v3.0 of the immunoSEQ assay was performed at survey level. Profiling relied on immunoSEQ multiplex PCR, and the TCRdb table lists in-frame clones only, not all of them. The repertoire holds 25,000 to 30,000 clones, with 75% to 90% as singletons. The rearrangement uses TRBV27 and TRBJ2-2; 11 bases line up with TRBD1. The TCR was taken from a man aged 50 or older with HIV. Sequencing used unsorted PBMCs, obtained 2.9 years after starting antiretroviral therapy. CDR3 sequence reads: CASSLSPADRGLYPRDTGELFF. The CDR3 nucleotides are TGTGCCAGCAGTTTATCCCCAGCGGACAGGGGGCTTTACCCGCGGGACACCGGGGAGCTGTTTTTT.